Listed below are T cell receptor beta chains from one sample, sequenced in a study of blood T cell repertoires in COVID-19. The repertoire was sequenced with immunoSEQ multiplex PCR; TCRdb's copy has only in-frame clones and lacks some. The sample includes about 370,000 clones, roughly nine tenths of them seen just once. Sequencing was carried out using PBMCs or T cells enriched from blood (not recorded which). All receptors come from a woman in her thirties or forties who had been exposed to COVID-19. The CDR3 runs from the conserved cysteine through the conserved F or W. The D gene is left open where the match is weak. Expanded clones get a size class; other rows say once, few or many, or leave the size out.

TRBJ1-1 | NA | TRBV19 | NA | 12 | TGTGCCAGCCGTACAGGTCTGACTGAAGCTTTCTTT | CASRTGLTEAFF
TRBJ2-2 | NA | TRBV7-3 | NA | 13 | TGTGCCAGCAGCCACGGGGGGCCCGGGGAGCTGTTTTTT | CASSHGGPGELFF
TRBJ2-1 | once | TRBV9 | NA | 14 | TGTGCCAGCAACCTAGCGGGGGACAGGGATGAGCAGTTCTTC | CASNLAGDRDEQFF
TRBJ1-1 | NA | TRBV5-1 | TRBD1 | 14 | TGCGCCAGCAGCCCTGGGACAGGGAACACTGAAGCTTTCTTT | CASSPGTGNTEAFF
TRBJ1-6 | NA | TRBV18 | TRBD1 | 13 | TGTGCCAGCTCGACAGGGATGGGTTCACCCCTCCACTTT | CASSTGMGSPLHF
TRBJ1-6 | NA | TRBV19 | NA | 13 | TGTGGGACTTCGGGCTCCTATAATTCACCCCTCCACTTT | CGTSGSYNSPLHF
TRBJ2-5 | NA | TRBV19 | TRBD2 | 18 | TGTGCCAGTAGTGTTCCCCCGACTAGCGGGGGGGCCAAGGAGACCCAGTACTTC | CASSVPPTSGGAKETQYF
TRBJ2-3 | NA | TRBV19 | NA | 12 | TGTGCCAGCTCCTATGAAACAGATACGCAGTATTTT | CASSYETDTQYF
TRBJ2-1 | NA | TRBV11-3 | TRBD2 | 15 | TGTGCCAGCAGCTCCACTAGCGGGAGAAACAATGAGCAGTTCTTC | CASSSTSGRNNEQFF
TRBJ1-4 | few | TRBV24-1 | NA | 14 | NA | CATSSGQGNEKLFF
TRBJ1-2 | NA | TRBV18 | TRBD1 | 17 | TGTGCCAGCTCACCAGGGACAGGGGGCGACCCTAACTATGGCTACACCTTC | CASSPGTGGDPNYGYTF
TRBJ1-2 | NA | TRBV10-3 | NA | 14 | TGTGCCATCAGTGAGTCATTTCCAGCGTTTGGCTACACCTTC | CAISESFPAFGYTF
TRBJ1-5 | once | TRBV7-6 | NA | 17 | TGTGCCAGCAGCTTAGGGCCGGGGGAAGGCGGCAATCAGCCCCAGCATTTT | CASSLGPGEGGNQPQHF
TRBJ2-3 | NA | TRBV7-8 | TRBD2 | 17 | TGTGCCAGCAGCTTAGATGAAGGACTAGCCCACACAGATACGCAGTATTTT | CASSLDEGLAHTDTQYF
TRBJ2-6 | NA | TRBV19 | TRBD2 | 17 | TGTGCCAGTAGTATGCGGGGGGGCTCAAGCGGGGCCAACGTCCTGACTTTC | CASSMRGGSSGANVLTF
TRBJ1-1 | NA | TRBV12-3/TRBV12-4 | TRBD1 | 12 | TGTGCCAGCAGTTCAACAGGGGGCTGGGCTTTCTTT | CASSSTGGWAFF
TRBJ1-2 | NA | TRBV7-8 | NA | 17 | TGTGCCAGCAGCTTAGGGGTTATCGGGGAAGCTAACTATGGCTACACCTTC | CASSLGVIGEANYGYTF
TRBJ2-1 | NA | TRBV7-3 | TRBD2 | 16 | TGTGCCAGCAGCGGAGGACTAGCGGGAGTTTACAATGAGCAGTTCTTC | CASSGGLAGVYNEQFF
TRBJ2-7 | NA | TRBV12-5 | NA | 11 | TGTGCTAGTGGTTTGTTAGACGAGCAGTACTTC | CASGLLDEQYF
TRBJ1-3 | once | TRBV9 | NA | 16 | TGTGCCAGCAGCAAACCGGGAGTTTCCTCTGGAAACACCATATATTTT | CASSKPGVSSGNTIYF
TRBJ1-4 | NA | TRBV1 | NA | 15 | TGCACCAGCAGCCAAGATACGGAGTCCCATGAAAAACTGTTTTTT | CTSSQDTESHEKLFF
TRBJ1-4 | NA | TRBV7-9 | TRBD1 | 15 | TGTGCCAGCAGCATCAGGACAGGGACTAATGAAAAACTGTTTTTT | CASSIRTGTNEKLFF
TRBJ2-1 | once | TRBV2 | TRBD1 | 12 | TGTGCCAGCAACGCAGGGGGCGTTGAGCAGTTCTTC | CASNAGGVEQFF
TRBJ1-4 | NA | TRBV11-2 | NA | 16 | TGTGCCAGCAGCTCTGGTACCTACGGGGAGGGTGAAAAACTGTTTTTT | CASSSGTYGEGEKLFF
TRBJ2-2 | NA | TRBV27 | TRBD1 | 15 | TGTGCCAGCAGTTTATCGACAGGGAATACCGGGGAGCTGTTTTTT | CASSLSTGNTGELFF
TRBJ1-1 | NA | TRBV3-1/TRBV3-2 | TRBD1 | 14 | TGTGCCAGCAGCCAACGGACAGGGAACACTGAAGCTTTCTTT | CASSQRTGNTEAFF
TRBJ2-7 | once | TRBV2 | NA | 14 | TGTGCCAGCTCCCGGGGCGGGACAGTCTACGAGCAGTACTTC | CASSRGGTVYEQYF
TRBJ1-4 | NA | TRBV6-2/TRBV6-3 | TRBD1 | 18 | TGTGCCAGCAGTCCCCTTGGGCCAGGGGGCGGTCGGGCTGAAAAACTGTTTTTT | CASSPLGPGGGRAEKLFF
TRBJ2-7 | NA | TRBV19 | TRBD2 | 14 | TGTGCCAGTAGTCCCCTGGGACTAGCGCGCGAGCAGTACTTC | CASSPLGLAREQYF
TRBJ1-2 | NA | TRBV7-8 | NA | 17 | TGTGCCAGCAGCCAGCGGAACAGGGCCATGGAGGACTATGGCTACACCTTC | CASSQRNRAMEDYGYTF
TRBJ1-1 | once | TRBV15 | NA | 16 | TGTGCCACCAGCCTACTCGCGGGGGGGAAGAACACTGAAGCTTTCTTT | CATSLLAGGKNTEAFF
TRBJ1-3 | NA | TRBV7-3 | TRBD1 | 15 | TGTGCCAGCAGCTTAAATACAGGGGTCGGAAACACCATATATTTT | CASSLNTGVGNTIYF
TRBJ1-4 | NA | TRBV11-3 | NA | 14 | TGTGCCAGCAGCTCCGGGGGGCCAGAAGAAAAACTGTTTTTT | CASSSGGPEEKLFF
TRBJ1-4 | NA | TRBV18 | TRBD1 | 14 | TGTGCCAGCCGCAGGGGGCGGATGAGTGAAAAACTGTTTTTT | CASRRGRMSEKLFF
TRBJ2-3 | few | TRBV29-1 | TRBD2 | 16 | TGCAGCGTTGAAGATTGGAGCAGCCTAGCGGGAGATACGCAGTATTTT | CSVEDWSSLAGDTQYF
TRBJ1-6 | NA | TRBV14 | TRBD1 | 18 | TGTGCCAGCAGCCAAACAAGACAGGGAAGGGGCATCGGGTCACCCCTCCACTTT | CASSQTRQGRGIGSPLHF
TRBJ1-3 | NA | TRBV7-9 | NA | 13 | TGTGCCAGCATCAACTCAGGGGGAAACACCATATATTTT | CASINSGGNTIYF
TRBJ2-1 | NA | TRBV19 | TRBD1 | 15 | TGTGCCAGTACCCCTCAGGGGGCCTTACGGGATGAGCAGTTCTTC | CASTPQGALRDEQFF
TRBJ2-1 | NA | TRBV9 | NA | 15 | TGTGCCAGCAGCGTAGGGCTAGCATCCTACAATGAGCAGTTCTTC | CASSVGLASYNEQFF
TRBJ2-1 | NA | TRBV5-5 | TRBD1 | 19 | TGTGCCAGCAGCTTGCAGGAGAACCCGATACAGGGGAGCCGAAATGAGCAGTTCTTC | CASSLQENPIQGSRNEQFF
TRBJ1-6 | NA | TRBV30 | TRBD1 | 15 | TGTGCCTGGAGTGTGGGGGGACAGGGGGGATCACCCCTCCACTTT | CAWSVGGQGGSPLHF
TRBJ1-6 | NA | TRBV30 | NA | 20 | TGTGCCGGAGAGCCGGGGGGGCCCCGGCAAGTCGGCTCCTATAATTCACCCCTCCACTTT | CAGEPGGPRQVGSYNSPLHF
TRBJ1-4 | NA | TRBV2 | NA | 13 | TGTGCCAGCAGTGCGGAGCCCATTAAGGAACTGTTTTTT | CASSAEPIKELFF
TRBJ1-2 | NA | TRBV29-1 | NA | 15 | TGCAGCGTTCACACCGGGACACCGTTTAACTATGGCTACACCTTC | CSVHTGTPFNYGYTF
TRBJ1-4 | NA | TRBV18 | NA | 16 | TGTGCCAGCTCACCAACGTTAGGGGCCGCGAATGAAAAACTGTTTTTT | CASSPTLGAANEKLFF
TRBJ2-7 | NA | TRBV11-3 | NA | 14 | TGTGCCAGCAGCTTAGCTGGGCGAGCAAACGAGCAGTACTTC | CASSLAGRANEQYF
TRBJ2-1 | NA | TRBV9 | TRBD2 | 16 | TGTGCCAGCAGCGTAGGGGCTAGCGGGTTCTACAATGAGCAGTTCTTC | CASSVGASGFYNEQFF
TRBJ2-1 | NA | TRBV20-1 | NA | 11 | TGCAGTGCCCATAGCAACAATGAGCAGTTCTTC | CSAHSNNEQFF
TRBJ2-1 | NA | TRBV5-1 | TRBD2 | 15 | TGCGCCAGCAGCCTCGGGACTAGCGGTTACAATGAGCAGTTCTTC | CASSLGTSGYNEQFF
TRBJ1-1 | NA | TRBV24-1 | NA | 12 | TGTGCCGCGAAGGGGCTGGACACTCTAGCTTTCTTT | CAAKGLDTLAFF
TRBJ1-5 | NA | TRBV7-5 | NA | 14 | TGTGCCAGAAGCCCCCTGGCCAGCAATCAGCCCCAGCATTTT | CARSPLASNQPQHF
TRBJ2-3 | NA | TRBV24-1 | NA | 14 | TGTGCCACCGGAGGTACAGGGTTCACAGATACGCAGTATTTT | CATGGTGFTDTQYF